A selection of T cell receptor beta chains follows, all from one sample in a study of T cells in Graves' hyperthyroidism and ophthalmopathy. A single record per CDR3 protein comes from TCRdb applying MiXCR to the multiplex PCR reads. The sample lists 300,000 to 450,000 distinct CDR3 sequences; roughly 18% were seen once. The specimen sequenced was blood. The receptors here all came from a man younger than 30 with Graves' ophthalmopathy. Both conserved end residues are part of each CDR3. The D gene is left open where the match is weak. Not all rows give a size; the values are once, few, many and, for expanded clones, a class.

TRBV11-2,TRBJ2-5,-,many,CASREGRGVRRLETQYF,TGTGCCAGCAGGGAGGGTCGCGGGGTTAGGAGATTAGAGACCCAGTACTTC
TRBV3-1,TRBJ2-7,-,few,CASSQEPPLGRVPYEQYF,TGTGCCAGCAGCCAAGAACCCCCCCTCGGCAGGGTCCCCTACGAGCAGTACTTC
TRBV5-1,TRBJ2-7,-,many,CASRKAQGRNEQYF,TGCGCCAGCAGAAAAGCGCAGGGGAGAAACGAGCAGTACTTC
TRBV29-1,TRBJ2-1,TRBD2,-,CSVARGAFYNEQFF,TGCAGCGTGGCGCGGGGGGCGTTTTACAATGAGCAGTTCTTC
TRBV18,TRBJ2-4,TRBD2,many,CASSPRTREGNIQYF,TGTGCCAGCTCACCCCGGACCAGGGAGGGAAACATTCAGTACTTC
TRBV6-1,TRBJ2-6,TRBD1,-,CASSPETGAAGANVLTF,TGTGCCAGCAGTCCAGAAACAGGGGCTGCGGGGGCCAACGTCCTGACTTTC
TRBV4-1,TRBJ2-2,-,few,CASSQGGWGDGELFF,TGCGCCAGCAGCCAAGGGGGCTGGGGGGACGGGGAGCTGTTTTTT
TRBV5-4,TRBJ2-5,-,many,CASSLRGEETQYF,TGTGCCAGCAGCTTAAGGGGAGAAGAGACCCAGTACTTC
TRBV11-3,TRBJ1-1,TRBD1,-,CASSLAGQGLAEAFF,TGTGCCAGCAGCTTAGCGGGACAGGGACTCGCTGAAGCTTTCTTT
TRBV29-1,TRBJ1-1,-,few,CSGEKNQKNTEAFF,TGCAGCGGAGAGAAAAATCAAAAGAACACTGAAGCTTTCTTT
TRBV7-9,TRBJ1-2,-,many,CASRGREGGYTF,TGTGCCAGCAGGGGAAGGGAAGGTGGCTACACCTTC
TRBV5-8,TRBJ2-7,-,few,CASSYQTSGGYEQYF,TGTGCCAGCAGCTACCAGACTAGTGGGGGGTACGAGCAGTACTTC
TRBV6-1,TRBJ2-7,-,many,CASSGDRGTYEQYF,TGTGCCAGCAGTGGAGACCGGGGGACGTACGAGCAGTACTTC
TRBV5-6,TRBJ1-1,-,many,CASSLGRQKGGRTEAFF,TGTGCCAGCAGCTTGGGGCGCCAAAAGGGAGGGAGGACTGAAGCTTTCTTT
TRBV9,TRBJ1-6,-,few,CASSVAGDYSPLHF,TGTGCCAGCAGCGTAGCCGGGGACTATTCACCCCTCCACTTT
TRBV12-3/TRBV12-4,TRBJ2-1,TRBD2,few,CASSLGGGPGNEQFF,TGTGCCAGCAGTTTAGGCGGGGGGCCGGGCAATGAGCAGTTCTTC
TRBV12-3/TRBV12-4,TRBJ1-3,-,many,CASSIQISSGNTIYF,TGTGCCAGCAGTATACAGATTTCGTCCGGAAACACCATATATTTT
TRBV20-1,TRBJ2-7,TRBD2,many,CSATRLAGSYEQYF,TGCAGTGCTACCCGACTAGCGGGCTCCTACGAGCAGTACTTC
TRBV12-3/TRBV12-4,TRBJ2-5,TRBD1,many,CASSPGTAYPLRYF,TGTGCCAGCAGTCCCGGGACAGCGTACCCGCTTCGGTACTTC
TRBV6-1,TRBJ1-1,TRBD1,many,CASTGQGLNTEAFF,TGTGCCAGCACGGGACAGGGGTTGAACACTGAAGCTTTCTTT
TRBV19,TRBJ1-5,-,-,CARADTAGRDGQLSQPQHF,TGTGCCAGAGCGGATACGGCGGGCCGCGACGGACAGTTGAGTCAGCCCCAGCATTTT
TRBV10-3,TRBJ2-1,-,few,CAISKTESSYNEQFF,TGTGCCATCAGCAAGACAGAGAGCTCCTACAATGAGCAGTTCTTC
TRBV3-1,TRBJ2-3,-,few,CASSRYRERTDTQYF,TGTGCCAGCAGCCGCTACAGGGAGAGGACAGATACGCAGTATTTT
TRBV11-2,TRBJ1-4,-,many,CASSVPGARRGEKLFF,TGTGCCAGCAGCGTTCCCGGGGCGCGGAGGGGGGAAAAACTGTTTTTT
TRBV7-8,TRBJ2-5,-,-,CASSPGRLRETQYF,TGTGCCAGCAGCCCCGGACGCTTACGAGAGACCCAGTACTTC
TRBV12-3/TRBV12-4,TRBJ2-1,TRBD1,few,CASSSDRGLYNEQFF,TGTGCCAGCAGCTCGGACAGGGGTTTATACAATGAGCAGTTCTTC
TRBV12-3/TRBV12-4,TRBJ1-1,-,few,CASSAQGKAEAFF,TGTGCCAGCAGTGCACAGGGAAAGGCTGAAGCTTTCTTT
TRBV14,TRBJ2-5,TRBD1,few,CASSQGGQGAGETQYF,TGTGCCAGCAGCCAAGGGGGACAGGGGGCCGGGGAGACCCAGTACTTC
TRBV6-5,TRBJ2-2,TRBD2,-,CASSYSILGGTANTGELFF,TGTGCCAGCAGTTACTCGATTTTGGGAGGGACGGCGAACACCGGGGAGCTGTTTTTT
TRBV18,TRBJ2-7,-,many,CASSPEGEQYF,TGTGCCAGCTCACCCGAGGGGGAGCAGTACTTC
TRBV7-3,TRBJ1-2,-,-,CASSLNTGLGSFTF,TGTGCCAGCAGCTTAAATACGGGACTGGGATCCTTCACCTTC
TRBV7-9,TRBJ2-6,-,-,CASSPPLYEGYALTF,TGTGCCAGCAGCCCTCCACTTTATGAGGGGTACGCCCTGACTTTC
TRBV28,TRBJ2-5,-,-,CASQGSRETQYF,TGTGCCAGCCAAGGGTCAAGAGAGACCCAGTACTTC
TRBV9,TRBJ1-6,-,-,CASSVDSYNSPLHF,TGTGCCAGCAGCGTAGACTCCTATAATTCACCCCTCCACTTT
TRBV20-1,TRBJ2-7,TRBD1,-,CSKEVDRGPEQYF,TGCAGTAAAGAGGTGGACAGGGGTCCCGAGCAGTACTTC
TRBV6-5,TRBJ2-7,TRBD1,-,CASSYPGTVNEQYF,TGTGCCAGCAGTTACCCCGGGACAGTAAACGAGCAGTACTTC
TRBV11-2,TRBJ1-6,-,-,CASSLWQGSTSPLHF,TGTGCCAGCAGCTTATGGCAGGGCAGCACCTCACCCCTCCACTTT
TRBV9,TRBJ1-1,-,few,CASSPSDGVNTEAFF,TGTGCCAGCAGCCCATCCGATGGGGTTAACACTGAAGCTTTCTTT
TRBV25-1,TRBJ1-2,TRBD1,-,CASSPTTGLGGYTF,TGTGCCAGCAGTCCTACGACAGGGCTAGGGGGCTACACCTTC
TRBV18,TRBJ2-7,-,many,CASSPPLGGYEQYF,TGTGCCAGCTCACCCCCACTGGGGGGCTACGAGCAGTACTTC
TRBV5-4,TRBJ1-1,-,few,CASRPDRYYQGEAFF,TGTGCCAGCAGGCCAGACAGGTACTATCAGGGTGAAGCTTTCTTT
TRBV6-1,TRBJ2-3,-,many,CASRGPNTDTQYF,TGTGCCAGCAGGGGTCCAAACACAGATACGCAGTATTTT
TRBV5-1,TRBJ1-2,TRBD1,few,CASSFGQGVGYGYTF,TGCGCCAGCAGCTTTGGTCAGGGGGTTGGCTATGGCTACACCTTC
TRBV27,TRBJ2-7,TRBD2,-,CASSLSPSGYEQYF,TGTGCCAGCAGTTTATCGCCTAGCGGATACGAGCAGTACTTC
TRBV9,TRBJ1-2,-,many,CASSGAGPYGYTF,TGTGCCAGCAGCGGAGCAGGGCCCTATGGCTACACCTTC
TRBV5-1,TRBJ1-2,-,-,CASSPHPTDGYTF,TGCGCCAGCAGCCCCCACCCAACAGATGGCTACACCTTC
TRBV9,TRBJ2-1,TRBD2,-,CASSAGLAGGRVNEQFF,TGTGCCAGCAGCGCCGGACTAGCGGGGGGCAGGGTCAATGAGCAGTTCTTC
TRBV11-2,TRBJ2-1,-,-,CASRPLGDEQFF,TGTGCCAGCAGGCCCCTGGGGGATGAGCAGTTCTTC
TRBV6-1,TRBJ2-1,-,many,CASSDTGPPDEQFF,TGTGCCAGCAGTGACACAGGGCCGCCGGATGAGCAGTTCTTC
TRBV5-1,TRBJ2-7,-,few,CASSFSTGEAYEQYF,TGCGCCAGCAGCTTTTCCACAGGGGAGGCCTACGAGCAGTACTTC
TRBV4-1,TRBJ1-5,-,many,CASSQDWVSNQPQHF,TGCGCCAGCAGCCAAGATTGGGTTAGCAATCAGCCCCAGCATTTT
TRBV6-1,TRBJ2-7,-,many,CAVMASSAYEQYF,TGTGCCGTGATGGCCTCTAGCGCCTACGAGCAGTACTTC
TRBV3-1,TRBJ1-2,TRBD1,many,CASSQLGQGGGYTF,TGTGCCAGCAGCCAATTGGGACAGGGGGGTGGCTACACCTTC
TRBV7-3,TRBJ2-1,TRBD1,many,CASSTGTGALNEQFF,TGTGCCAGCAGCACGGGGACAGGGGCCCTCAATGAGCAGTTCTTC